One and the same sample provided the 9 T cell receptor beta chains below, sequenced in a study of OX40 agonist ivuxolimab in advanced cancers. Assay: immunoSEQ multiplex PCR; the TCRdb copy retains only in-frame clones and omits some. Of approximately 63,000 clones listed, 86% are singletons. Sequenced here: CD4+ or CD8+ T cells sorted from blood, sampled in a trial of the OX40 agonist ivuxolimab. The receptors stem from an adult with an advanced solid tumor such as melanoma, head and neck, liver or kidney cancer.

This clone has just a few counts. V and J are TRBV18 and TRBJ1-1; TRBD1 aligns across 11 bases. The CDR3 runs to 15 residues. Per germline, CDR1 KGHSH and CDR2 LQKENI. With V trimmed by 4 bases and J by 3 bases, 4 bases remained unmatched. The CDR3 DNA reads TGTGCCAGCTCACGGACAGGGGGCCAGGACACTGAAGCTTTCTTT. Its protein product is CASSRTGGQDTEAFF.

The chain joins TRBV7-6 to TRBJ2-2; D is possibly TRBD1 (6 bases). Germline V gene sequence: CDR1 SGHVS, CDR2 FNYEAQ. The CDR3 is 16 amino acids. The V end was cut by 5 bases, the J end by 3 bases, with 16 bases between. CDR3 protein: CASSPQGGDDTGELFF. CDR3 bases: TGTGCCAGCAGCCCCCAAGGGGGAGATGACACCGGGGAGCTGTTTTTT.

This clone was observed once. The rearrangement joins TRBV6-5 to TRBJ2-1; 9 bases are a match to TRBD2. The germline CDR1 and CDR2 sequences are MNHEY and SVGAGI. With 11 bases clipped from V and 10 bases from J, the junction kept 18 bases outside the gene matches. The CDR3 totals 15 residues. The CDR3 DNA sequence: TGTGCCGGGGCCCCCGCGGCGGGAGGGCCAAGGGAGCAGTTCTTC. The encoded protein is CAGAPAAGGPREQFF.

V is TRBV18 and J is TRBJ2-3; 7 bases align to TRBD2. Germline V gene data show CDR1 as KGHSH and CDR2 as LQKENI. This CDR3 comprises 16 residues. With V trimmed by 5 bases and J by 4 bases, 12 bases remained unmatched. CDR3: CASSSLAEQAADTQYF. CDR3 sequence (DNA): TGTGCCAGCTCATCCCTAGCGGAGCAAGCGGCAGATACGCAGTATTTT.

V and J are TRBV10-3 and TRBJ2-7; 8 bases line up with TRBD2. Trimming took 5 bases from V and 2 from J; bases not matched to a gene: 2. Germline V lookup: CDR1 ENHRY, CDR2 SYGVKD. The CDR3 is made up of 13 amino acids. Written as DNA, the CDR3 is TGTGCCATCAGTTATAGCGGGGCCTACGAGCAGTACTTC. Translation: CAISYSGAYEQYF.

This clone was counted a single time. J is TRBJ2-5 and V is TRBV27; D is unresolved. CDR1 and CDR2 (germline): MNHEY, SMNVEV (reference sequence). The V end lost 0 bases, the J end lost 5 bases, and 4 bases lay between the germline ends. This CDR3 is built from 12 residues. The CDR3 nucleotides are TGTGCCAGCAGTTTATCCGGGGAGACCCAGTACTTC. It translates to CASSLSGETQYF.

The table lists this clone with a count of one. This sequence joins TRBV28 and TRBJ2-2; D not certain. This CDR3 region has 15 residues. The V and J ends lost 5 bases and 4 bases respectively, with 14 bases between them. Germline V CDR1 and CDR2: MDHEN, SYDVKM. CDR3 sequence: CASSPMGSSTGELFF. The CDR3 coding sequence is TGTGCCAGCAGTCCCATGGGGTCGAGCACCGGGGAGCTGTTTTTT.

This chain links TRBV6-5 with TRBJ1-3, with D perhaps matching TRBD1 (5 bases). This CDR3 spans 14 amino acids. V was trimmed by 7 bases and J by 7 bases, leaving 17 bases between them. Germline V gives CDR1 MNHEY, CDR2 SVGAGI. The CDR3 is CASTPRAGSNTIYF. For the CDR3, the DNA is TGTGCCAGCACCCCTAGGGCAGGGAGCAACACCATATATTTT.

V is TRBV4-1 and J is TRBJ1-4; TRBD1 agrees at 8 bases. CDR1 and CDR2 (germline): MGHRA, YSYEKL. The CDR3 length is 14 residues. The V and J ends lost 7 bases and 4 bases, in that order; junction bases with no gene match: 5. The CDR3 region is CASTLGQDNEKLFF. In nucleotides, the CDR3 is TGCGCCAGCACCCTGGGACAGGATAATGAAAAACTGTTTTTT.